Sequencing of this T cell receptor (beta chain) was carried out in a study of shared clonotypes between healthy human individuals. This clone was observed a few times. The same CDR3 also results from other DNA sequences found in this sample. The length of the CDR3 is 13 residues. Germline lookup yields CDR1 SQVTM and CDR2 ANQGSEA. V was shortened by 6 bases and J by 0 bases, with 6 bases between the two germline ends. Using immunoSEQ multiplex PCR, the repertoire was profiled, and TCRdb retains in-frame clones only, with some absent. The sample shows around 720,000 clones, 73% of them seen only once. The material sequenced was memory CD4+ T cells sorted from blood. Subset indicated: CD45RA-negative fraction. The origin of this receptor is a woman in her twenties or thirties in good health. This chain joins TRBV29-1 and TRBJ2-6, with no clear D. CDR3 coding DNA: TGCAGCGTCACGGGCTCTGGGGCCAACGTCCTGACTTTC. Translated: CSVTGSGANVLTF.